These 14 T cell receptor beta chains originate from one sample sequenced in a study of CD8+CD57+ T cells in acquired aplastic anemia (dated by TCRdb to 2017 to 2018). The instrument was an Illumina HiSeq 2000. Genomic DNA served as template for TCR beta VDJ combination and CDR3 sequence profiling. Using fastp trimming at Q25 and MiXCR clonotype assembly, TCRdb reanalyzed the public sequencing data and kept in-frame beta chains. Entries that share a CDR3 protein sequence are merged under the most common genes and DNA. This sample comprises about half a million distinct CDR3 sequences, roughly 34% of them detected only once. The ten largest account for approximately 0.82% of the sample. Patients chosen for sequencing had shown expansion of CD8+CD57+ cells by flow cytometry. Sequencing was carried out using sorted CD4+, CD8+, or CD8+CD57+ T cells (not recorded which) from PBMCs. The receptors shown here come from a human donor with aplastic anemia.

The chain couples TRBV29-1 to TRBJ1-2; unclear D gene. The germline gives CDR1 SQVTM, CDR2 ANQGSEA. This CDR3 region has 13 residues. CDR3 in amino acids: CSVISDGLYGYTF. The CDR3, as DNA: TGCAGTGTAATATCGGATGGGCTCTATGGCTACACCTTC.

This chain connects TRBV10-3 to TRBJ1-2, with TRBD1 matching over 12 bases. V was clipped by 10 bases and J by 7 bases; unmatched bases: 7. CDR1 ENHRY and CDR2 SYGVKD come from the germline V gene. The CDR3 runs to 13 residues. This CDR3 reads CASRGQGARGYTF. The CDR3 coding sequence is TGTGCCAGCAGGGGACAGGGGGCGCGTGGCTACACCTTC.

With respect to this clonotype: A much larger clone lies one base from this, so it may be a read error. The J gene is TRBJ2-7, the V gene TRBV7-9; either TRBD1 or TRBD2 may supply D (5 bases each). The germline V gene has CDR1 SEHNR and CDR2 FQNEAQ (reference sequence). The CDR3 loop spans 12 amino acids. V lost 1 base and J lost 5, with 6 bases in between. CDR3: CASSLVGDEQYF. CDR3 nucleotide sequence: TGTGCCAGCAGCTTAGTGGGGGACGAGCAGTACTTC.

This clonotype was seen a handful of times. This chain's CDR3 is CASATTRAGEQYF. As DNA, the CDR3 is TGTGCCAGCGCCACCACCAGGGCAGGGGAGCAGTACTTC. The chain recombines TRBV5-4 with TRBJ2-7, with D possibly being TRBD1 (5 bases). V lost 7 bases and J 7 bases, leaving 18 bases between the germline ends. The CDR3 has 13 amino acids. CDR1 is SGHNT and CDR2 is YYREEE in the germline V gene (reference sequence).

This CDR3 reads CSARETVTSTEAFF. CDR3 nucleotide sequence: TGCAGTGCTAGAGAGACAGTGACAAGCACTGAAGCTTTCTTT. The rearrangement uses TRBV20-1 and TRBJ1-1; TRBD1 might be the D (5 bases). V lost 0 bases and J lost 4, with 12 bases in between. The germline CDR1 and CDR2 sequences are DFQATT and SNEGSKA (reference sequence). The CDR3 runs 14 residues.

This clonotype was found many times. The chain carries TRBV9 and TRBJ2-2; no firm D call. The CDR3 extends over 13 amino acids. CDR1 is SGDLS and CDR2 is YYNGEE in the germline V gene. Trimming cost V 0 bases and J 6 bases, with 6 bases left between them. The CDR3 is CASSVVMSGELFF. The CDR3 nucleotides are TGTGCCAGCAGCGTAGTTATGTCCGGGGAGCTGTTTTTT.

There are a few counts of this clonotype. The V gene is TRBV24-1, the J gene TRBJ2-7; D is tentatively TRBD1 or TRBD2 (5 bases each). This CDR3 is built from 14 residues. The germline CDR1 and CDR2 sequences are KGHDR and SFDVKD. V was pared by 11 bases and J by 5 bases, with 21 bases between. DNA for the CDR3: TGTGCCAGCTCACAAGTACGGGGCCCGCACGAGCAGTACTTC. Residues: CASSQVRGPHEQYF.

CDR3 nucleotide sequence: TGTGCCAGCAGCGTAGAAGGGGTAGGAGGAAACACCATATATTTT. Encoded protein: CASSVEGVGGNTIYF. The chain couples TRBV9 to TRBJ1-3; TRBD1 is a possible D gene (5 bases). Trimming took off 0 bases at V and 4 bases at J, with 11 bases between the two ends. The CDR3 loop spans 15 amino acids. Germline V gene lookup returns CDR1 SGDLS and CDR2 YYNGEE.

The chain is built from TRBV20-1 and TRBJ1-2; D is perhaps TRBD1 (6 bases). The V and J ends lost 6 bases and 7 bases respectively, with 15 bases between them. Germline lookup yields CDR1 DFQATT and CDR2 SNEGSKA (reference sequence). The CDR3 is 12 amino acids. This chain's CDR3 is CSAFAGEGGYTF. The DNA for the CDR3 is TGCAGTGCATTCGCAGGGGAAGGTGGCTACACCTTC.

The V call is TRBV25-1, the J call TRBJ2-3; 8 nucleotides align to TRBD2. This CDR3 comprises 15 residues. The J segment lost 3 bases and the V segment lost 6 bases, leaving 8 bases of the junction unmatched. From germline, CDR1 is MGHDK and CDR2 SYGVNS. The CDR3 loop reads CASSAGLAWTDTQYF. CDR3 sequence (DNA): TGTGCCAGCAGCGCAGGACTAGCATGGACAGATACGCAGTATTTT.

The J gene is TRBJ1-2, the V gene TRBV24-1; TRBD1 might be the D (6 bases). Germline assignment: CDR1 KGHDR and CDR2 SFDVKD. This CDR3 comprises 15 residues. V gave up 7 bases and J gave up 6 bases, with 20 bases separating them. CDR3 in amino acids: CATSPRRGFQDGYTF. CDR3 nucleotides: TGTGCCACCAGCCCGCGGAGGGGGTTTCAGGATGGCTACACCTTC.

The chain links TRBV7-9 to TRBJ2-7; no clear D gene. Trimming removed 5 bases at V and 7 bases at J, with 21 bases between. Germline V gives CDR1 SEHNR, CDR2 FQNEAQ (reference sequence). CDR3 length equals 15 residues. CDR3 DNA sequence: TGTGCCAGCAGCCTCCCGACCGGCAACACCGGGGAGCAGTACTTC. Translating it yields CASSLPTGNTGEQYF. The full variable domain, completed using reference TRBV7-9 and TRBJ2-7, is DTGVSQNPRHKITKRGQNVTFRCDPISEHNRLYWYRQTLGQGPEFLTYFQNEAQLEKSRLLSDRFSAERPKGSFSTLEIQRTEQGDSAMYLCASSLPTGNTGEQYFGPGTRLTVT.

A note on this clonotype: One junction end disagrees with the germline gene, perhaps due to a read error. The rearrangement joins TRBV3-1 to TRBJ2-3, with D unresolved. The CDR3 spans 15 residues. Germline V gene data show CDR1 as LGHDT and CDR2 as YNNKEL (reference sequence). The CDR3 nucleotides are TGTGCCAGCAGACCGGGCCTGCGCGCCGGCCCTACGCAGTGTTTT. It translates to CASRPGLRAGPTQCF.

This clonotype was detected many times. This rearrangement joins TRBV11-1 to TRBJ2-3, with D possibly matching TRBD1 (6 bases). CDR3 length: 15 residues. V was clipped by 5 bases and J by 3 bases, with 15 bases between them. The germline CDR1 and CDR2 sequences are SGHAT and FQDESV (reference sequence). CDR3 nucleotide sequence: TGTGCCAGCAGCCCACGGGACACCCAAACAGATACGCAGTATTTT. Its translation is CASSPRDTQTDTQYF.